One and the same sample provided the 20 T cell receptor beta chains below, sequenced in a study of cytomegalovirus exposure and HLA in healthy donors. A multiplex PCR was run with 60 Vbeta primers and 13 Jbeta primers. The method was immunoSEQ multiplex PCR; TCRdb's version includes in-frame clones alone and lacks a portion of them. In total, the table holds approximately 140,000 clones. Sequencing input: PBMCs. The receptors here all came from a woman aged 45-59 years in good health and CMV-seronegative.

This chain uses TRBV5-1 with TRBJ1-4, with D perhaps matching TRBD1 (6 bases). V was cut by 3 bases and J by 3 bases, with 9 bases left in between. The CDR3 contains 14 residues. Germline CDR1 reads SGHRS; CDR2 reads YFSETQ. CDR3 protein: CASSWGQSNEKLFF. In nucleotides, the CDR3 is TGCGCCAGCAGCTGGGGGCAGTCTAATGAAAAACTGTTTTTT.

This chain uses TRBV28 with TRBJ1-1; TRBD1 matches at 7 bases. The germline V gene has CDR1 MDHEN and CDR2 SYDVKM. The trim removed 5 bases at V and 6 bases at J, leaving 6 bases unmatched. This CDR3 is built from 13 residues. In DNA form, the CDR3 reads TGTGCCAGCAGTCTCTTTACAGGGGCTGAAGCTTTCTTT. Protein sequence: CASSLFTGAEAFF. The whole variable domain, remainder taken from reference TRBV28 and TRBJ1-1, is DVKVTQSSRYLVKRTGEKVFLECVQDMDHENMFWYRQDPGLGLRLIYFSYDVKMKEKGDIPEGYSVSREKKERFSLILESASTNQTSMYLCASSLFTGAEAFFGQGTRLTVV.

The CDR3 is CASSSYTGGYEQYF. CDR3 bases: TGTGCCAGCAGCTCCTATACAGGGGGCTACGAGCAGTACTTC. The genes are TRBV5-6 and TRBJ2-7; 8 bases match TRBD1. Looked up from germline, CDR1 is SGHDT and CDR2 is YYEEEE. The CDR3 has 14 residues. The V segment lost 3 bases and the J segment 3 bases; nucleotides outside the gene matches: 5.

This rearrangement joins TRBV7-2 to TRBJ2-1; D not resolved. The germline V gene has CDR1 SGHTA and CDR2 FQGNSA. V lost 3 bases and J lost 4, with 7 bases in between. The CDR3 consists of 13 residues. CDR3 loop: CASSFALYNEQFF. CDR3 DNA: TGTGCCAGCAGCTTCGCACTGTACAATGAGCAGTTCTTC.

V usage is TRBV19 and J usage is TRBJ1-3; D may be TRBD1 (6 bases). The CDR3 length is 17 residues. Looked up from germline, CDR1 is LNHDA and CDR2 is SQIVND (reference sequence). V shed 3 bases and J shed 3 bases, with 18 bases lying between them. DNA of the CDR3: TGTGCCAGTAGTATCTACTCGCGGGGGCATATTGGAAACACCATATATTTT. Residues: CASSIYSRGHIGNTIYF.

In the case of this clone: The junction departs from germline at one end; a sequencing error may be responsible. The rearrangement links TRBV7-7 to TRBJ2-5; maybe TRBD2 (7 bases). The V gene's germline CDR1 is SSHAT and CDR2 FNYEAQ (reference sequence). CDR3 length equals 15 residues. The CDR3 region is CASSPLGRGRETQYF. For the CDR3, the DNA is TGTGCTAGCAGCCCCCTGGGGAGGGGGAGAGAGACCCAGTACTTC.

The rearrangement links TRBV4-2 to TRBJ2-3, with 12 bases fitting TRBD2. V gave up 3 bases and J gave up 6 bases; unmatched junction bases: 10. Germline assignment: CDR1 LGHNA and CDR2 YNFKEQ. The CDR3 loop spans 17 amino acids. CDR3 in amino acids: CASSQTIPSGGADTQYF. The CDR3 DNA follows: TGTGCCAGCAGCCAGACCATCCCTAGCGGGGGGGCCGATACGCAGTATTTT.

The chain carries TRBV19 and TRBJ1-1; D unclear. Trimming cost V 7 bases and J 12 bases, with 21 bases left between them. Looked up from germline, CDR1 is LNHDA and CDR2 is SQIVND (reference sequence). This CDR3 comprises 13 residues. The CDR3 nucleotides read TGTGCCAGTACCCCATCCGTTCCCAGGAGGACTTTCTTT. This sequence encodes CASTPSVPRRTFF.

This chain links TRBV27 with TRBJ2-5; perhaps TRBD2 as D (5 bases). The CDR3 runs to 15 residues. With 5 bases removed from V and 9 bases from J, the gap between germline ends came to 22 bases. Per the germline V gene, CDR1 is MNHEY and CDR2 is SMNVEV (reference sequence). CDR3 region: CASSPYSGLPVAQYF. The CDR3 coding sequence is TGTGCCAGCAGTCCCTACTCCGGACTTCCCGTGGCCCAGTACTTC.

This chain uses TRBV10-3 with TRBJ2-7; D remains ambiguous. CDR1 ENHRY and CDR2 SYGVKD come from the germline V gene. The CDR3 is 9 amino acids. Trimming cost V 10 bases and J 4 bases, with 5 bases left between them. CDR3 protein: CATTYEQYF. In nucleotides, the CDR3 is TGTGCCACCACATACGAGCAGTACTTC.

The chain combines TRBV19 with TRBJ2-7; tentative D call: TRBD1 (6 bases). The CDR3 spans 21 residues. V gave up 5 bases and J gave up 2 bases, with 34 bases separating them. The germline V gene has CDR1 LNHDA and CDR2 SQIVND (reference sequence). As DNA, the CDR3 is TGTGCCAGTAGTCCGTTTGTTTCCGGGGACATCCGATATTCTTGGACCTACGAGCAGTACTTC. As protein: CASSPFVSGDIRYSWTYEQYF.

The V call is TRBV4-1, the J call TRBJ2-5; 8 positions match TRBD2. Germline V gene sequence: CDR1 MGHRA, CDR2 YSYEKL. V lost 0 bases, J lost 2 bases, and 5 bases stayed unmatched. The CDR3 is made up of 16 amino acids. CDR3 nucleotides: TGCGCCAGCAGCCAAGATCGGGTAGCGGGGCAAGAGACCCAGTACTTC. It yields the protein CASSQDRVAGQETQYF.

This chain joins TRBV19 and TRBJ2-2, with D tentatively TRBD1 (5 bases). Deletions cut 1 base from V and 6 bases from J, with 6 bases between. The germline V gene has CDR1 LNHDA and CDR2 SQIVND (reference sequence). The CDR3 is 13 amino acids. The CDR3 region is CASSIGRAGELFF. CDR3 nucleotides: TGTGCCAGTAGTATAGGCAGGGCCGGGGAGCTGTTTTTT.

The chain uses TRBV7-2 and TRBJ2-7; no clear D gene. Germline CDR1 SGHTA, CDR2 FQGNSA. The V and J ends lost 5 bases and 3 bases respectively, with 11 bases between them. The CDR3 loop spans 13 amino acids. The CDR3 protein is CASSLLRFYEQYF. The CDR3 DNA reads TGTGCCAGCAGCCTCCTGAGGTTCTACGAGCAGTACTTC.

CDR3 amino acids: CASSQDARTGELFF. In DNA, the CDR3 is TGTGCCAGCAGCCAAGACGCTAGAACCGGGGAGCTGTTTTTT. This chain connects TRBV4-2 to TRBJ2-2; unclear D gene. The CDR3 has 14 amino acids. CDR1 is LGHNA and CDR2 is YNFKEQ in the germline V gene. The ends were cut back, 0 bases at V and 5 bases at J, with 7 bases in the middle.

The chain is built from TRBV7-9 and TRBJ1-2; TRBD1 aligns across 9 bases. V shed 5 bases and J 8 bases; nucleotides not matched to a gene: 12. In germline, CDR1 is SEHNR, CDR2 FQNEAQ (reference sequence). The CDR3 is 15 amino acids. CDR3 protein: CASSAPGQGSRGYTF. DNA for the CDR3: TGTGCCAGCAGCGCCCCGGGACAGGGAAGTAGAGGCTACACCTTC.

This chain joins TRBV7-6 and TRBJ1-2; perhaps TRBD1 as D (5 bases). The CDR3 has 13 amino acids. CDR1 is SGHVS, CDR2 FNYEAQ, per germline. Between the trimmed V and J ends, which lost 5 bases and 5 bases, there was a span of 12 bases. CDR3 in DNA: TGTGCCAGCAGCCCACCCGGGGGATATGGCTACACCTTC. This codes for CASSPPGGYGYTF.

The V and J genes are TRBV29-1 and TRBJ2-7; 8 bases are a match to TRBD1. Trimming at V came to 6 bases and at J to 0 bases, leaving 7 bases not matched to a gene. The CDR3 covers 14 residues. Per the germline V gene, CDR1 is SQVTM and CDR2 is ANQGSEA. The CDR3 coding sequence is TGCAGCGTCCTTACAGGGGGGAGCTCCTACGAGCAGTACTTC. This translates into CSVLTGGSSYEQYF.

The chain recombines TRBV2 with TRBJ2-3; 7 positions match TRBD2. J lost 4 bases, V lost 3 bases, and 10 bases had no gene match. Germline CDR1 is SNHLY and CDR2 is FYNNEI. The CDR3 has 16 amino acids. This CDR3 is CASSDLGEGRADTQYF. The CDR3 DNA reads as TGTGCCAGCAGTGATTTGGGGGAGGGCCGGGCAGATACGCAGTATTTT.

This chain joins TRBV7-9 and TRBJ1-2; 8 bases match TRBD1. Trimming at V came to 2 bases and at J to 6 bases, leaving 5 bases not matched to a gene. CDR1 is SEHNR and CDR2 is FQNEAQ in the germline V gene (reference sequence). This CDR3 is built from 14 residues. The CDR3 region has the DNA TGTGCCAGCAGCTTAACGGACAGGGATGATGGCTACACCTTC. This translates into CASSLTDRDDGYTF.